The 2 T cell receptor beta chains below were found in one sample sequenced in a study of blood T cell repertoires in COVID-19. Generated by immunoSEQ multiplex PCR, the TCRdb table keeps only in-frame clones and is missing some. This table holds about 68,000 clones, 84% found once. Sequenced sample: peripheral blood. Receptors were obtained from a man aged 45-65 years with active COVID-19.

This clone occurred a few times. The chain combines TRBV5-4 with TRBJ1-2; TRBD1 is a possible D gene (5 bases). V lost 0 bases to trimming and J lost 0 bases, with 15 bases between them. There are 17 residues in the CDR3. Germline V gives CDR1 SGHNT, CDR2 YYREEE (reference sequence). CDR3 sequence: CASSLGQGGWANYGYTF. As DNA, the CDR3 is TGTGCCAGCAGCTTGGGGCAGGGCGGTTGGGCTAACTATGGCTACACCTTC.

CDR3 bases: TGTGCCAGCAGCAGGACAGGGGCGGGAGAGACCCAGTACTTC. Translated, it gives CASSRTGAGETQYF. The gene calls are TRBV6-4 and TRBJ2-5, with 9 bases lining up with TRBD1. The trim removed 6 bases at V and 4 bases at J, leaving 6 bases unmatched. The CDR3 is 14 amino acids. The V gene's germline CDR1 is MRHNA and CDR2 SNTAGT.